This passage covers 18 T cell receptor beta chains from one sample sequenced in a study of T cells after yellow fever vaccination. TCRdb independently ran MiXCR on the 5' RACE reads; one entry per CDR3 protein. Of about 370,000 distinct CDR3 sequences listed, about 9.9% are singletons. The sequencing here drew on PBMCs, taken on the day of the first yellow fever vaccination. These receptors came from a man younger than 35 who received the YFV17D yellow fever vaccine.

The chain employs TRBV4-1 and TRBJ2-5, with 12 bases identical to TRBD2. CDR1 and CDR2 (germline): MGHRA, YSYEKL. V dropped 2 bases and J dropped 3; count of bases not matched to a gene: 4. This CDR3 is built from 16 residues. The CDR3 nucleotides read TGCGCCAGCAGCCAAACCGGACTAGCGGGGAAAGAGACCCAGTACTTC. It translates to CASSQTGLAGKETQYF.

This clonotype was seen a few times. J is TRBJ2-2 and V is TRBV5-1, with TRBD2 matching 10 bases. V shed 0 bases and J 3 bases; nucleotides not matched to a gene: 8. This CDR3 is 18 amino acids long. Germline lookup yields CDR1 SGHRS and CDR2 YFSETQ. CDR3 DNA: TGCGCCAGCAGCTTGGTTACCAGCGGGGGGGCCGACACCGGGGAGCTGTTTTTT. Protein product: CASSLVTSGGADTGELFF.

Only a few counts were recorded for this clonotype. V is TRBV20-1 and J is TRBJ2-1, with 12 positions matching TRBD2. In germline, CDR1 is DFQATT, CDR2 SNEGSKA (reference sequence). The V segment lost 2 bases and the J segment 3 bases; nucleotides outside the gene matches: 8. This CDR3 has 17 residues. The CDR3 loop is CSARPLAGGEGYNEQFF. The CDR3 nucleotides are TGCAGTGCTAGACCCCTAGCGGGGGGGGAAGGCTACAATGAGCAGTTCTTC.

This clonotype has more than one count but fewer than ten. V is TRBV6-1 and J is TRBJ2-3, with TRBD2 identical over 7 bases. V lost 9 bases to trimming and J lost 8 bases; unmatched junction nucleotides: 17. Germline CDR1 reads MNHNS; CDR2 reads SASEGT. The CDR3 runs to 15 residues. The DNA of the CDR3 is TGTGCCAGTACGCCTCAGCGGGTGCGCGGGGGTACGCAGTATTTT. It specifies CASTPQRVRGGTQYF.

This clonotype showed up many times. This chain connects TRBV7-9 to TRBJ1-1; the match to TRBD1 covers 10 bases. J gave up 5 bases and V 8 bases, and 11 bases lay outside the gene matches. CDR3 length: 15 amino acids. Germline CDR1 SEHNR, CDR2 FQNEAQ (reference sequence). CDR3 DNA: TGTGCCAGCCCAACCTGGGGACAGGGGTATACTGAAGCTTTCTTT. Protein: CASPTWGQGYTEAFF.

This clonotype has just a few counts. The chain is built from TRBV2 and TRBJ1-5, with a tentative D call TRBD1 (6 bases). Trimming removed 1 base at V and 0 bases at J, with 7 bases between. The CDR3 is made up of 15 amino acids. Per germline, CDR1 SNHLY and CDR2 FYNNEI. The CDR3 loop is CASSEEGGSNQPQHF. CDR3 coding DNA: TGTGCCAGCAGTGAAGAAGGGGGTAGCAATCAGCCCCAGCATTTT.

The V call is TRBV5-1, the J call TRBJ2-2, with 8 positions matching TRBD2. The CDR3 sequence is 15 residues long. The junction had 4 bases not matched to a gene; V was cut back by 6 bases and J by 0 bases. Germline CDR1 SGHRS, CDR2 YFSETQ. CDR3 sequence: CASKLAESNTGELFF. CDR3 DNA sequence: TGCGCCAGCAAACTAGCGGAATCGAACACCGGGGAGCTGTTTTTT.

The sample holds a few counts of this clonotype. V gene TRBV7-9 combines with J gene TRBJ1-2; D is ambiguous. CDR3 size: 12 residues. V lost 5 bases and J lost 8, with 12 bases in between. Germline lookup yields CDR1 SEHNR and CDR2 FQNEAQ (reference sequence). The CDR3 DNA reads as TGTGCCAGCAGCAGCGGCACTTGGGGCTACACCTTC. This translates into CASSSGTWGYTF. The full variable domain, in which reference TRBV7-9 and TRBJ1-2 provide the parts outside the CDR3, is DTGVSQNPRHKITKRGQNVTFRCDPISEHNRLYWYRQTLGQGPEFLTYFQNEAQLEKSRLLSDRFSAERPKGSFSTLEIQRTEQGDSAMYLCASSSGTWGYTFGSGTRLTVV.

The sample holds many counts of this clonotype. The rearrangement links TRBV5-6 to TRBJ2-5; D possibly corresponds to TRBD1 (5 bases). The CDR3 spans 16 residues. Germline CDR1 is SGHDT and CDR2 is YYEEEE. V was pared by 1 base and J by 4 bases, with 17 bases between. Here the CDR3 DNA reads TGTGCCAGCAGCTTGACTGGAACAGGCTGGGGAGAGACCCAGTACTTC. Translating gives CASSLTGTGWGETQYF.

This chain links TRBV7-9 with TRBJ1-4; a weak D match, TRBD1 (6 bases). The V end was cut by 1 base, the J end by 5 bases, with 14 bases between. The CDR3 totals 16 residues. The germline CDR1 and CDR2 sequences are SEHNR and FQNEAQ (reference sequence). The CDR3 here is CASSLGAGQLNEKLFF. The CDR3 DNA sequence: TGTGCCAGCAGCTTAGGGGCCGGACAGTTAAATGAAAAACTGTTTTTT.

J is TRBJ2-7 and V is TRBV12-3 or TRBV12-4; 12 bases fit TRBD2. V shed 5 bases and J 5 bases; nucleotides not matched to a gene: 4. This CDR3 has 14 amino acids. The CDR3 sequence is CASSRTSGVNEQYF. The CDR3 DNA reads as TGTGCCAGCAGTCGGACTAGCGGGGTCAACGAGCAGTACTTC.

The J gene is TRBJ1-1, the V gene TRBV6-1; D not resolved. CDR3 length: 13 residues. Germline values: CDR1 MNHNS, CDR2 SASEGT. The ends were cut back, 5 bases at V and 5 bases at J, with 12 bases in the middle. The CDR3 is CASSPISRTEAFF. The CDR3 DNA reads as TGTGCCAGCAGTCCAATCAGTCGTACTGAAGCTTTCTTT.

The chain combines TRBV11-1 with TRBJ2-6; D not resolved. The germline V and J ends were trimmed by 5 bases and 1 base, with 21 bases remaining between them. This CDR3 has 19 amino acids. Germline CDR1 SGHAT, CDR2 FQDESV (reference sequence). CDR3 sequence: CASSPPDAWALSGANVLTF. The CDR3 nucleotides are TGTGCCAGCAGCCCTCCGGACGCCTGGGCCTTATCTGGGGCCAACGTCCTGACTTTC. Filled out from reference TRBV11-1 and TRBJ2-6, the complete variable domain reads EAEVAQSPRYKITEKSQAVAFWCDPISGHATLYWYRQILGQGPELLVQFQDESVVDDSQLPKDRFSAERLKGVDSTLKIQPAELGDSAMYLCASSPPDAWALSGANVLTFGAGSRLTVL.

The genes are TRBV6-5 and TRBJ2-2, with D possibly being TRBD1 (6 bases). Germline lookup yields CDR1 MNHEY and CDR2 SVGAGI. The CDR3 covers 14 residues. Trimming took off 2 bases at V and 7 bases at J, with 11 bases between the two ends. CDR3 loop: CASSYAGAGGELFF. The CDR3, as DNA: TGTGCCAGCAGTTACGCAGGGGCGGGCGGGGAGCTGTTTTTT.

This clonotype was seen more than once but under ten times. V and J are TRBV5-1 and TRBJ1-2, with D perhaps matching TRBD1 (5 bases). V lost 1 base, J lost 2 bases, and 12 bases lay in between. The CDR3 is 15 residues long. In germline, CDR1 is SGHRS, CDR2 YFSETQ. CDR3 sequence: CASSLFTGGNYGYTF. CDR3 coding DNA: TGCGCCAGCAGCTTGTTTACAGGCGGGAACTATGGCTACACCTTC.

This clonotype was counted only a few times. The CDR3 sequence is CASSLKYSPYGYTF. CDR3 coding DNA: TGTGCCAGCAGCTTGAAGTACAGCCCTTATGGCTACACCTTC. The chain is built from TRBV5-6 and TRBJ1-2; D not resolved. Germline-derived CDR1 and CDR2 are SGHDT and YYEEEE. This CDR3 has 14 amino acids. The ends were cut back, 1 base at V and 5 bases at J, with 12 bases in the middle.

This clonotype appeared a few times. The J gene is TRBJ2-5, the V gene TRBV11-2; D may be TRBD1 (5 bases). Germline values: CDR1 SGHAT, CDR2 FQNNGV. The CDR3 loop spans 14 amino acids. Trimming shortened V by 5 bases and J by 5 bases, and 15 bases separated the two germline ends. CDR3 amino acids: CASSQRQGTETQYF. In DNA, the CDR3 is TGTGCCAGCAGCCAGAGGCAGGGTACTGAGACCCAGTACTTC.

This clonotype appeared many times. The gene calls are TRBV12-3 or TRBV12-4 and TRBJ1-1; D gene uncertain. Between the trimmed V and J ends, which lost 1 base and 1 base, there was a span of 1 base. The CDR3 contains 12 residues. The CDR3 loop is CASSLGNTEAFF. CDR3 nucleotides: TGTGCCAGCAGTTTAGGGAACACTGAAGCTTTCTTT.